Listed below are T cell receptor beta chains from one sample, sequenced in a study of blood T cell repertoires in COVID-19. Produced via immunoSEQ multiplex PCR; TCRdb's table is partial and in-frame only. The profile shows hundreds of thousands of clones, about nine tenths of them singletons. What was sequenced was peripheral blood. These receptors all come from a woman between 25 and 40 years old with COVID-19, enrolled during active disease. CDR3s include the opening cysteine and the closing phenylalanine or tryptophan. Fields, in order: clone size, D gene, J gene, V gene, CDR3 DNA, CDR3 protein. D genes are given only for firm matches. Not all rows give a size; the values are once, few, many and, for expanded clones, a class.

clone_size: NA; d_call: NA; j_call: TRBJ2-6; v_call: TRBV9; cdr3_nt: TGTGCCAGCAGCGCGTCCCCTCCTGGGTTGCGGTCTGGGGCCAACGTCCTGACTTTC; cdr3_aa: CASSASPPGLRSGANVLTF
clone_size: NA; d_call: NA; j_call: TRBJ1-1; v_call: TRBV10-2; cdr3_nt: TGCGCCAGCAGTGAGGGGGCCAGTGAAGCTTTCTTT; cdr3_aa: CASSEGASEAFF
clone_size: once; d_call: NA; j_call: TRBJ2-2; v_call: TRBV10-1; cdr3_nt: TGCGCCAGCGGGCCTAACACCGGGGAGCTGTTTTTT; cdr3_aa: CASGPNTGELFF
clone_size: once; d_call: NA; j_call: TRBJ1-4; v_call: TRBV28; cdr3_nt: TGTGCCAGCAGTTTATCGGACTACCGAAATGAAAAACTGTTTTTT; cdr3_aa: CASSLSDYRNEKLFF
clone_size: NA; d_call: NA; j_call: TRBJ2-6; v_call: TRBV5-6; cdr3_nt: TGTGCCAGCAGCCCAACAGGGCCTGGGGCCAACGTCCTGACTTTC; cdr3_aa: CASSPTGPGANVLTF
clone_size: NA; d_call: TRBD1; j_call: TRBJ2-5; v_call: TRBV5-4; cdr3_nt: TGTGCCAGCAGCTTGGGGACAGGGGTCACTGAGACCCAGTACTTC; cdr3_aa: CASSLGTGVTETQYF
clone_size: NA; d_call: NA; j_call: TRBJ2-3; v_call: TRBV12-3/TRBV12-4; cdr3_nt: TGTGCCAGCAGTTCCCCTAACACAGATACGCAGTATTTT; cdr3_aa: CASSSPNTDTQYF
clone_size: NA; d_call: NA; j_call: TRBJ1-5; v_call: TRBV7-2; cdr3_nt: TGTGCCAGCAGCTTAGCGATGGGAGGGAATCAGCCCCAGCATTTT; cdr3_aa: CASSLAMGGNQPQHF
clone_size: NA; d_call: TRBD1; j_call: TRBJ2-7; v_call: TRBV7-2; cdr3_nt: TGTGCCAGCAGCTTGGGACAGGCGAACTACGAGCAGTACTTC; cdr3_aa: CASSLGQANYEQYF
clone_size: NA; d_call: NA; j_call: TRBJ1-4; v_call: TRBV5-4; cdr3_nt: TGTGCCAGCAGCACCCAGGGAGGCCAGGAAAAACTGTTTTTT; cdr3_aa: CASSTQGGQEKLFF
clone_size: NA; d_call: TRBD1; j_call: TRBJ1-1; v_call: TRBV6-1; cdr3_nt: TGTGCCAGCAGTGAAGTATTTGGGACAGGGGACTGGGAAGCTTTCTTT; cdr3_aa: CASSEVFGTGDWEAFF
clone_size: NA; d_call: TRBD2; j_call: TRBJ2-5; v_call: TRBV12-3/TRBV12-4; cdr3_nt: TGTGCCAGCAGTTGGACTAGGGAAGAGACCCAGTACTTC; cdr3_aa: CASSWTREETQYF
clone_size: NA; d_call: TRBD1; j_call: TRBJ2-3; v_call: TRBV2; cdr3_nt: TGTGCCAGCAGTGGAGGACAGGGTAAAGGTACGCAGTATTTT; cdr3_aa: CASSGGQGKGTQYF
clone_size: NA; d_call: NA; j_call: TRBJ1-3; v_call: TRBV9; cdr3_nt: TGTGCCAGCAGCAAAGCGCCTCTCTCATTGACCGGAAACACCATATATTTT; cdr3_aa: CASSKAPLSLTGNTIYF